This T cell receptor beta chain came from a study of T cells expressing NK-cell markers (dated by TCRdb to about 2020). With regard to the full study: In sorted CD3+CD56+NKG2C+, CD3+CD56+NKG2C- and CD3+CD56-NKG2C+ T-cell subsets from eight or nine donors, TCR beta-chain repertoires were profiled. The libraries were sequenced on Illumina HiSeq 2000/2500, MiSeq or NextSeq, producing 2 x 150 bp reads. Seven of the eight sequenced donors were HCMV-seropositive and one was HCMV-seronegative. All eight donors whose samples were sequenced were randomly selected healthy volunteers, three of them men and five women.

As regards this clonotype: This receptor's antigen is unknown.

Sequencing relied on an Illumina HiSeq 2000. TCR beta cDNA libraries were made by 5'RACE template switching that added a universal primer site and unique molecular identifiers. Synthesis of cDNA was primed from the TCR beta constant segment and was followed by two consecutive PCR amplification steps. Concerning the study's data processing: MIGEC was used to demultiplex reads and group reads by UMI, and MiTCR was used to assemble and quantify clonotypes. To exclude erroneous sequences, any TCR cDNA sequence not supported by at least two reads was discarded. The tcR package was used for downstream repertoire analysis, and clonotypes were matched across fractions by CDR3 nucleotide sequence plus V segment. Antigen specificity was annotated against VDJdb with VDJmatch, allowing one amino acid substitution in CDR3. Based on TCRdb reprocessing of the reads, there is one entry per CDR3 protein sequence, and DNA is missing. TCRdb assigned the V and J calls; the authors' analysis was not used. The sample's records list about 30,000 distinct CDR3 sequences. The top ten constitute over 45% of the sample.

To determine HCMV serostatus, a commercial ELISA kit was used to detect HCMV-specific IgG in serum. Peripheral blood mononuclear cells were isolated from blood by Ficoll density gradient centrifugation. Overall results and qualifications from the work: Whether the expanded NKG2C-expressing T cell clones were specific for HCMV antigens was left unclear. Those dominant clonotypes were again the most abundant among CD3+CD56-NKG2C+ cells in a handful of donors, at about 25-60.1%. For roughly six donors, the dominant CD3+CD56+NKG2C+ clonotypes were among the top 10 CD8+ clonotypes and accounted for 1.0-7.0% of CD8+ T cells.

The CDR3 numbers 16 residues from cysteine through phenylalanine. Only the protein is available. The germline V gene specifies MGHRA as CDR1 and YSYEKL as CDR2. The chain couples TRBV4-1 to TRBJ2-3; TCRdb outputs TRBD2, but without DNA this stays unchecked. The sample taken for sequencing was blood T cells: a sorted CD56 or NKG2C T cell subset, CD4+ or CD8+ T cells, or bulk PBMC T cells (not recorded which). The receptor comes from a woman between 18 and 70 years old in good health. CDR3 loop: CASSPERGVGTDTQYF.